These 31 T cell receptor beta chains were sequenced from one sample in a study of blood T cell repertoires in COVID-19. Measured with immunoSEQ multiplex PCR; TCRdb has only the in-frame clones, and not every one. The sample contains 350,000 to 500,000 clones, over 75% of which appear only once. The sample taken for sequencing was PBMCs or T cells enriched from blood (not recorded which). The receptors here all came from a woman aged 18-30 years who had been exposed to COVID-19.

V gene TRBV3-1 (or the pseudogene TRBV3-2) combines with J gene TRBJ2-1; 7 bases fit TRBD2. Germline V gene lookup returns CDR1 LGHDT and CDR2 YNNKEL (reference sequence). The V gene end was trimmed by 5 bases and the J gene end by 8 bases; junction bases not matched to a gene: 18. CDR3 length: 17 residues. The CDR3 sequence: CASSGGPVAGLFDEQFF. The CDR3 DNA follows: TGTGCCAGCAGCGGAGGCCCGGTAGCGGGCCTTTTTGATGAGCAGTTCTTC.

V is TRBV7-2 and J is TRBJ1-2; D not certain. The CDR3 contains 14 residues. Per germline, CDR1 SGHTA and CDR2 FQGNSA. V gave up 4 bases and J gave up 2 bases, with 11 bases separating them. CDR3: CASSSGVANYGYTF. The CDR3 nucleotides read TGTGCCAGCAGCTCCGGGGTAGCAAACTATGGCTACACCTTC. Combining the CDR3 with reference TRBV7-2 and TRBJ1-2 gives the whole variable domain GAGVSQSPSNKVTEKGKDVELRCDPISGHTALYWYRQSLGQGLEFLIYFQGNSAPDKSGLPSDRFSAERTGGSVSTLTIQRTQQEDSAVYLCASSSGVANYGYTFGSGTRLTVV.

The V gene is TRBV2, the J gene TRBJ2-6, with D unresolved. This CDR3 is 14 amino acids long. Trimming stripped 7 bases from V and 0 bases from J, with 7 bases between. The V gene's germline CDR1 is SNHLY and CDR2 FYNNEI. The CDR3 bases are TGTGCCAGCACATCGGGCTCTGGGGCCAACGTCCTGACTTTC. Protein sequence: CASTSGSGANVLTF.

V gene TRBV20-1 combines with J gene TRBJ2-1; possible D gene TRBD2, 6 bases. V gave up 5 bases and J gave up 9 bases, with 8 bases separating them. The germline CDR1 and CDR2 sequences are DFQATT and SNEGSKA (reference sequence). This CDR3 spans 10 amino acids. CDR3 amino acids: CSASGGEQFF. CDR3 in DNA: TGCAGTGCTTCCGGGGGTGAGCAGTTCTTC.

As DNA, the CDR3 is TGTGCCAGCAGTTCTGCCGGGACAGGACTATATTGCTACACCTTC. Translation gives CASSSAGTGLYCYTF. The chain couples TRBV28 to TRBJ1-2; 8 bases line up with TRBD1. Germline lookup yields CDR1 MDHEN and CDR2 SYDVKM. This CDR3 comprises 15 residues. V was clipped by 4 bases and J by 9 bases; unmatched bases: 13.

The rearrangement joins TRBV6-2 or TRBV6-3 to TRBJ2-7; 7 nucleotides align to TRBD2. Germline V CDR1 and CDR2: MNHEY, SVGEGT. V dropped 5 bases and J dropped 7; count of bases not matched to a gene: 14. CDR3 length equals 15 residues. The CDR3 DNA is TGTGCCAGCAGTCAGACTCCAGCGGGGCGTTGGGAGCAGTACTTC. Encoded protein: CASSQTPAGRWEQYF.

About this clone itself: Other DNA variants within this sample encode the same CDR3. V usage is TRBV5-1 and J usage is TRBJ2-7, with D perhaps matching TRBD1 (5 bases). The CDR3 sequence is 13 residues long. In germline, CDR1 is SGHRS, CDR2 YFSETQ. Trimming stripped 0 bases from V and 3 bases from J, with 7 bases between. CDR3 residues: CASSLGQIYEQYF. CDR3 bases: TGCGCCAGCAGCTTGGGACAGATCTACGAGCAGTACTTC.

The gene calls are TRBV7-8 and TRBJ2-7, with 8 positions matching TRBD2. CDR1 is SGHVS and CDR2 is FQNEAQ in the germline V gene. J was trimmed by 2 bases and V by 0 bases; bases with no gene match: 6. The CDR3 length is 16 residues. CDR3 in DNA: TGTGCCAGCAGCTTAGCCCCTCCGGGGGGGCCCTACGAGCAGTACTTC. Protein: CASSLAPPGGPYEQYF.

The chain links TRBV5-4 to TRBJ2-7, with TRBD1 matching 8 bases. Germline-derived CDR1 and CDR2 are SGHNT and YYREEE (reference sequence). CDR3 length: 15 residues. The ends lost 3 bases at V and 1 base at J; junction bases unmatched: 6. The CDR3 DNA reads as TGTGCCAGCAGCTCAGACAGGGGAGGATCCTACGAGCAGTACTTC. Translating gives CASSSDRGGSYEQYF.

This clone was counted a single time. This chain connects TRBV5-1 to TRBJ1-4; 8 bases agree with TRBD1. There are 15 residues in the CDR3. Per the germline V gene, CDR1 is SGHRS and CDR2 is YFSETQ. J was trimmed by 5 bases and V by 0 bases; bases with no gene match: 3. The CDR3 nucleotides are TGCGCCAGCAGCTTGGAGGGACAGGCCAATGAAAAACTGTTTTTT. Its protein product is CASSLEGQANEKLFF.

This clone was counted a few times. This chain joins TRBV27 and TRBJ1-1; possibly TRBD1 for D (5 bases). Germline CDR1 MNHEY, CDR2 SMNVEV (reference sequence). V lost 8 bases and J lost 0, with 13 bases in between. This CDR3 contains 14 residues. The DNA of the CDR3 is TGTGCCAGCTTCGATCGGGGGGTGAACACTGAAGCTTTCTTT. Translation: CASFDRGVNTEAFF.

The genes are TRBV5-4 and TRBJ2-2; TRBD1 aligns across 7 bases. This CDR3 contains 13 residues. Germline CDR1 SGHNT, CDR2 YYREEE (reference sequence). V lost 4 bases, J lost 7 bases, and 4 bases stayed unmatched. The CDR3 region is CASSRTGNGELFF. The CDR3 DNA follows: TGTGCCAGCAGCCGGACAGGAAACGGGGAGCTGTTTTTT.

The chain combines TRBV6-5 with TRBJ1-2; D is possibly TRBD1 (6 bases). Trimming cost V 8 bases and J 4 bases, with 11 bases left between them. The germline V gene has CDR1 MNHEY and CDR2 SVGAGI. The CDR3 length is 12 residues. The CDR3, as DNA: TGTGCCAGCGCACCAGGGGCCTATGGCTACACCTTC. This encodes CASAPGAYGYTF.

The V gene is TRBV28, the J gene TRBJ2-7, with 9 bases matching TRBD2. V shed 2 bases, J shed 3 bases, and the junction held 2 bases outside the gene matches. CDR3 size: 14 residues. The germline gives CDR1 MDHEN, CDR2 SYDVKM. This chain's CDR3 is CASSLKAGGYEQYF. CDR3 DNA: TGTGCCAGCAGTTTAAAAGCGGGAGGCTACGAGCAGTACTTC.

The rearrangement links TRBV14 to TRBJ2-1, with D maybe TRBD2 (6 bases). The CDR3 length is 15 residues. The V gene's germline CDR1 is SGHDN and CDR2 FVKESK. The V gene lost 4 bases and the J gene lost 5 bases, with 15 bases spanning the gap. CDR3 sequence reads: CASSPLFGGDNEQFF. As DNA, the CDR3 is TGTGCCAGCAGCCCCCTTTTCGGGGGAGACAATGAGCAGTTCTTC.

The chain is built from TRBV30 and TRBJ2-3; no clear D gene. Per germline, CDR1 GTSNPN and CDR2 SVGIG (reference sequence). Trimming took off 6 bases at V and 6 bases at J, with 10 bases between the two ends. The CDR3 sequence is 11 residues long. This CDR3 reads CACHAGDTQYF. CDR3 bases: TGTGCCTGCCACGCCGGGGATACGCAGTATTTT.

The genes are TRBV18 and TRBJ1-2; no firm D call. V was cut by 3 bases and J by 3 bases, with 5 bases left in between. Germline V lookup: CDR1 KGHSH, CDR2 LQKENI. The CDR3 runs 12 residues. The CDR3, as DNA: TGTGCCAGCTCACCTGGCCACTATGGCTACACCTTC. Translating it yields CASSPGHYGYTF.

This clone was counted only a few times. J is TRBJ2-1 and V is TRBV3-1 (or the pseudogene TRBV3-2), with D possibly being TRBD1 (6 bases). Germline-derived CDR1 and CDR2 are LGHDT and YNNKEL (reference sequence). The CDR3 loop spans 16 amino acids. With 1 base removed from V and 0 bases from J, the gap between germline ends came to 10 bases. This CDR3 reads CASSQAPDSSYNEQFF. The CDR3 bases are TGTGCCAGCAGCCAAGCCCCGGACAGCTCCTACAATGAGCAGTTCTTC.

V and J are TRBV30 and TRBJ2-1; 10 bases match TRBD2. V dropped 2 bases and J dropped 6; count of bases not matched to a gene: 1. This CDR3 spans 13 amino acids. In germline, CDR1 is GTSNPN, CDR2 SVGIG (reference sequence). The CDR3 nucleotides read TGTGCCTGGAGTCAGCGGGGGGGCAATGAGCAGTTCTTC. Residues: CAWSQRGGNEQFF. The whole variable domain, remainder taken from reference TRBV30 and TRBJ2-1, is SQTIHQWPATLVQPVGSPLSLECTVEGTSNPNLYWYRQAAGRGLQLLFYSVGIGQISSEVPQNLSASRPQDRQFILSSKKLLLSDSGFYLCAWSQRGGNEQFFGPGTRLTVL.

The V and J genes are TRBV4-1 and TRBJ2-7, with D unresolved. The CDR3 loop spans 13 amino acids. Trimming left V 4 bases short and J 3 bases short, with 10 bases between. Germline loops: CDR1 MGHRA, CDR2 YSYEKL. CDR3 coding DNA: TGCGCCAGCAGCCGTCTTGGGCACTACGAGCAGTACTTC. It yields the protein CASSRLGHYEQYF.

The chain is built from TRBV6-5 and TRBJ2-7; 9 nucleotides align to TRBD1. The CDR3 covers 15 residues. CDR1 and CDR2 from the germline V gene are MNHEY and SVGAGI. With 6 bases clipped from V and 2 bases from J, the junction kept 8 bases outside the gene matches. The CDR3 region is CASRGQGKAPYEQYF. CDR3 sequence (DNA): TGTGCCAGCAGAGGACAGGGGAAGGCTCCCTACGAGCAGTACTTC.

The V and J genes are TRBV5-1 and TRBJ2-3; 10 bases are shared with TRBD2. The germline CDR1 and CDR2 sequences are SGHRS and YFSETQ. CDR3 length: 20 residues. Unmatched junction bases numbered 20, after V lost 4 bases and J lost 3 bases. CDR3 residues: CASSRGLAGVFRPSTDTQYF. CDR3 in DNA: TGCGCCAGCAGCCGTGGGCTAGCGGGGGTTTTTAGGCCTTCGACAGATACGCAGTATTTT.

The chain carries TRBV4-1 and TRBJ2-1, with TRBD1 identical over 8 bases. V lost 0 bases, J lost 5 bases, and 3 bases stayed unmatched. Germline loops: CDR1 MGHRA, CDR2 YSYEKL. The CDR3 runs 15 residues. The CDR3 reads CASSQDRGLDNEQFF. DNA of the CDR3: TGCGCCAGCAGCCAAGACAGGGGGCTGGACAATGAGCAGTTCTTC.

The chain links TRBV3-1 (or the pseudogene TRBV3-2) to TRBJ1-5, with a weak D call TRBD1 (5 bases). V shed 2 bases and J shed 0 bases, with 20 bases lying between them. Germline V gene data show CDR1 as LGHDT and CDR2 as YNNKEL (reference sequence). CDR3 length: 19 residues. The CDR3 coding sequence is TGTGCCAGCAGCCAACCTAACAGGCTGCCCATGGATAGCAATCAGCCCCAGCATTTT. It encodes CASSQPNRLPMDSNQPQHF.

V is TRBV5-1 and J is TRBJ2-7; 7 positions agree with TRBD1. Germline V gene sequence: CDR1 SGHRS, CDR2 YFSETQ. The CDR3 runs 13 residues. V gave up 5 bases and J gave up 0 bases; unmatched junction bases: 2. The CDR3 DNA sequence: TGCGCCAGCAGGGGACAGTCCTCCTACGAGCAGTACTTC. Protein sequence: CASRGQSSYEQYF.

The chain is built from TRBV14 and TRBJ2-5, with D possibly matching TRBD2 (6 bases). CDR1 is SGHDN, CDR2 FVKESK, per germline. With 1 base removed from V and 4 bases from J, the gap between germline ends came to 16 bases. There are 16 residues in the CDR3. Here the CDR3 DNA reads TGTGCCAGCAGCCAAGTGGAGGGAGACCGAAGAGAGACCCAGTACTTC. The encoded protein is CASSQVEGDRRETQYF.

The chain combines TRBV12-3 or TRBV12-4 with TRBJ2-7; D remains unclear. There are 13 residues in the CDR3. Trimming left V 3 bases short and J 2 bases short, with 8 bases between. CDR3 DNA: TGTGCCAGCAGTTTTGACATAGCCTACGAGCAGTACTTC. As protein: CASSFDIAYEQYF.

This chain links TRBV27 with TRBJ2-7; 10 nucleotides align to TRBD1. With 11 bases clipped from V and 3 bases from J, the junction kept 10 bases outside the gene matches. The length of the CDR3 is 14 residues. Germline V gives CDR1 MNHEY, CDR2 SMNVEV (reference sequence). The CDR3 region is CAPPSGTGDYEQYF. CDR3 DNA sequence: TGTGCCCCACCATCGGGGACAGGGGACTACGAGCAGTACTTC.

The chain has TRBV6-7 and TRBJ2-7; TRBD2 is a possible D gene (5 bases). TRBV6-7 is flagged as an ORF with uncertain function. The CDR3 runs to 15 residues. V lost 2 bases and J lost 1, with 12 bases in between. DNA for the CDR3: TGTGCCAGCAGTTACCACGGGGATTGGTCCTACGAGCAGTACTTC. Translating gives CASSYHGDWSYEQYF.

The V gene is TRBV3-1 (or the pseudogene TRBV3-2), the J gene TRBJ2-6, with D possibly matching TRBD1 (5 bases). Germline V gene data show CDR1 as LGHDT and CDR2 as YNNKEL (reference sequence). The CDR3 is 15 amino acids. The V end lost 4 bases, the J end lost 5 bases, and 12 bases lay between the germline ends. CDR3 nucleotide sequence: TGTGCCAGCAGCCCTCCAGGGTCCCGGGCCAACGTCCTGACTTTC. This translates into CASSPPGSRANVLTF.

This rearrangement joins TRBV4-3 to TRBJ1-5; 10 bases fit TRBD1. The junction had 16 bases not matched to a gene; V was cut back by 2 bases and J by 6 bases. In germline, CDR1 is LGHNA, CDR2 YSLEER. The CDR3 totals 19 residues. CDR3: CASSQNPGQGSLAGQPQHF. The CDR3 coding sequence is TGCGCCAGCAGCCAAAACCCGGGACAGGGGTCCCTAGCCGGTCAGCCCCAGCATTTT.